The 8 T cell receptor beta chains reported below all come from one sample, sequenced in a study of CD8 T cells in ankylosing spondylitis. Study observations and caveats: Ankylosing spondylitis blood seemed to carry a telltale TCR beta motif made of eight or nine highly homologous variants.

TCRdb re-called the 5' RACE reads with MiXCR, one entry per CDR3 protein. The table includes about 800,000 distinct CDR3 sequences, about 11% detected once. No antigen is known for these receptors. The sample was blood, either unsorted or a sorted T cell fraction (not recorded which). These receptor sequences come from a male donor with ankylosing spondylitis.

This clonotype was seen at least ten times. This chain's CDR3 is CSALTGNGYTF. The DNA for the CDR3 is TGCAGCGCTCTGACAGGGAATGGCTACACCTTC. The J gene is TRBJ1-2, the V gene TRBV29-1; 7 bases are shared with TRBD1. J gave up 6 bases and V 7 bases, and 5 bases lay outside the gene matches. The V gene's germline CDR1 is SQVTM and CDR2 ANQGSEA. This CDR3 is built from 11 residues.

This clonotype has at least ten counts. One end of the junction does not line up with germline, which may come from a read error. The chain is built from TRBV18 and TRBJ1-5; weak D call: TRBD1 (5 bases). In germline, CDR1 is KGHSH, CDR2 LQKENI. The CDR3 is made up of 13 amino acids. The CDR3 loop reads CASSPDRAQPQHF. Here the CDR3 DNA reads TGCGCCAGCAGCCCAGACAGAGCCCAGCCCCAGCATTTT.

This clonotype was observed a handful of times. CDR3: CSASRTGGALGNQPQHF. The CDR3 DNA is TGCAGTGCTAGTCGGACAGGGGGCGCCTTAGGTAATCAGCCCCAGCATTTT. The chain employs TRBV20-1 and TRBJ1-5; 11 nucleotides align to TRBD1. CDR3 length: 17 residues. CDR1 is DFQATT and CDR2 is SNEGSKA in the germline V gene (reference sequence). The ends lost 3 bases at V and 4 bases at J; junction bases unmatched: 11.

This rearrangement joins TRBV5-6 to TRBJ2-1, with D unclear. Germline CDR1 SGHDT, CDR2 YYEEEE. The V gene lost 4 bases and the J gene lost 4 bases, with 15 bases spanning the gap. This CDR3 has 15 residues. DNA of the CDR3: TGTGCCAGCAGCCCAGTCCCGGTTTTTTACAATGAGCAGTTCTTC. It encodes CASSPVPVFYNEQFF.

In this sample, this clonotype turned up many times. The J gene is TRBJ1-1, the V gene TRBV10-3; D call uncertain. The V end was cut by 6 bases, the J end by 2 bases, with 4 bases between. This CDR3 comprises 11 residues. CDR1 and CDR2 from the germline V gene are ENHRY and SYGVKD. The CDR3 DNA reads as TGTGCCATCAGGCGTAACACTGAAGCTTTCTTT. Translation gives CAIRRNTEAFF.

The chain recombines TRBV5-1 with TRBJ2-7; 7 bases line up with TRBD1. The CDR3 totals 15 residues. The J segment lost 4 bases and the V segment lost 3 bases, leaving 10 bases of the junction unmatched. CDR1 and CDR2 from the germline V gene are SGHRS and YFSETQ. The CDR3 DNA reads TGCGCCAGCAGCTCTCCCGGGACAGTTCAATACGAGCAGTACTTC. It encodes CASSSPGTVQYEQYF.

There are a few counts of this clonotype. The CDR3 sequence is CASRTGAGTSSYEQYF. The DNA for the CDR3 is TGTGCCAGCAGAACAGGAGCGGGAACTAGCTCCTACGAGCAGTACTTC. The genes are TRBV6-1 and TRBJ2-7; 7 nucleotides agree with TRBD2. The CDR3 is 16 amino acids. The V and J ends lost 6 bases and 0 bases, in that order; junction bases with no gene match: 11. Germline assignment: CDR1 MNHNS and CDR2 SASEGT.

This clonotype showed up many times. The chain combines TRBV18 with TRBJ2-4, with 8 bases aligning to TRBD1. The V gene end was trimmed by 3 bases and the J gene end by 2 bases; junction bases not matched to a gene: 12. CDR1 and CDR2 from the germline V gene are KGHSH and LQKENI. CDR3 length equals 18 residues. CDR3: CASSPHPPGGATKNIQYF. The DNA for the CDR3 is TGTGCCAGCTCACCCCACCCTCCAGGGGGCGCAACCAAAAACATTCAGTACTTC. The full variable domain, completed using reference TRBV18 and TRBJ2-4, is NAGVMQNPRHLVRRRGQEARLRCSPMKGHSHVYWYRQLPEEGLKFMVYLQKENIIDESGMPKERFSAEFPKEGPSILRIQQVVRGDSAAYFCASSPHPPGGATKNIQYFGAGTRLSVL.